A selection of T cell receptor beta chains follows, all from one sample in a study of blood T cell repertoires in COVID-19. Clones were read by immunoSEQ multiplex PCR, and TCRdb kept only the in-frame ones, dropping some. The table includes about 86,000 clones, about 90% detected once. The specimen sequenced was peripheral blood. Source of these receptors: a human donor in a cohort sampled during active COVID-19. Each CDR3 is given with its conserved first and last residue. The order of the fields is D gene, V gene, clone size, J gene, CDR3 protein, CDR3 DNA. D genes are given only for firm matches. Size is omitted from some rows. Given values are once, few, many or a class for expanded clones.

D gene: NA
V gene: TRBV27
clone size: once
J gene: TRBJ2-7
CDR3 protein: CASSHRDSRAPYEQYF
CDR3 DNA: TGTGCCAGCAGTCACCGGGACTCCCGGGCGCCCTACGAGCAGTACTTC

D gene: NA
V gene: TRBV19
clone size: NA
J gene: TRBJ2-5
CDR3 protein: CASSITGGEGTQYF
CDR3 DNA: TGTGCCAGTAGTATAACGGGTGGTGAGGGGACCCAGTACTTC

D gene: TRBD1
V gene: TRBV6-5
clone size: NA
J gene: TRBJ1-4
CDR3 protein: CASSLGQGHEKLFF
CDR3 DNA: TGTGCCAGCAGCCTGGGACAGGGCCATGAAAAACTGTTTTTT

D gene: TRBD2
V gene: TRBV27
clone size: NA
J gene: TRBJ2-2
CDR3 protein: CASSSRTSGRVGTGELFF
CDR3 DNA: TGTGCCAGCAGTTCCAGGACTAGCGGGAGGGTCGGCACCGGGGAGCTGTTTTTT

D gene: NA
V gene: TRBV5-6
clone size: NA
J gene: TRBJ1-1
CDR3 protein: CASSFSRDTEAFF
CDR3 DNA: TGTGCCAGCAGCTTTTCGCGCGACACTGAAGCTTTCTTT

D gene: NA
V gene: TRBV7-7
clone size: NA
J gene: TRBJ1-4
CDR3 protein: CASSSQQGTNEKLFF
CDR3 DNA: TGTGCCAGCAGCTCGCAACAGGGAACTAATGAAAAACTGTTTTTT

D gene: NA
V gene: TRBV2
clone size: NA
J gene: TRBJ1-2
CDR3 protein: CASSWTELYGYTF
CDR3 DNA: TGTGCCAGCAGCTGGACAGAACTCTATGGCTACACCTTC

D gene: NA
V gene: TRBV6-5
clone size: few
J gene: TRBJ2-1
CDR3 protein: CATSPGSGRNEQFF
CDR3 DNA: TGTGCGACTTCCCCCGGGAGCGGGCGCAATGAGCAGTTCTTC

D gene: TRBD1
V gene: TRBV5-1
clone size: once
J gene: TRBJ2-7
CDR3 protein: CASSAQDRQPYEQYF
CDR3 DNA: TGCGCCAGCAGCGCCCAGGACAGGCAACCCTACGAGCAGTACTTC

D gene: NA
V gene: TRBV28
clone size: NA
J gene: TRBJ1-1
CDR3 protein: CASSLHSNTEAFF
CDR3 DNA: TGTGCCAGCAGTTTACACTCGAACACTGAAGCTTTCTTT

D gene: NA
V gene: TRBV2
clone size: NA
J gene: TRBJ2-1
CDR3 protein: CASITTGTGPDWDEQFF
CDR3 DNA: TGTGCCAGCATTACTACAGGGACGGGCCCCGACTGGGATGAGCAGTTCTTC

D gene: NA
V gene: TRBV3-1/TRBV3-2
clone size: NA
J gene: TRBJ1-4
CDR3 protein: CASSPYQDEKLFF
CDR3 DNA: TGTGCCAGCAGTCCATACCAGGATGAAAAACTGTTTTTT

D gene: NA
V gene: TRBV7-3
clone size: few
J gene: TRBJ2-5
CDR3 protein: CASSPGRAGVETQYF
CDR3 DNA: TGTGCCAGCAGCCCTGGGAGGGCAGGGGTTGAGACCCAGTACTTC

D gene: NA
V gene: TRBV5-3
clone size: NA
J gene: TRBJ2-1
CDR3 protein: CARSFPPGDLVYNEQFF
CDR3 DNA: TGTGCCAGAAGCTTTCCCCCAGGGGACCTGGTCTACAATGAGCAGTTCTTC

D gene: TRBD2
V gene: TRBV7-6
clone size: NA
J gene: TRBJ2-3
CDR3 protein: CASSLDPSGRVTDTQYF
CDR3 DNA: TGTGCCAGCAGCTTAGATCCTAGCGGGAGGGTAACAGATACGCAGTATTTT

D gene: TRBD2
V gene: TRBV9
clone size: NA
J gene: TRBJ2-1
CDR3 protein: CASNDGRAPYNEQFF
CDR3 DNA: TGTGCCAGCAACGATGGGAGGGCCCCCTACAATGAGCAGTTCTTC